The clone carrying this T cell receptor beta chain appeared once. As yet, its antigen is unknown. This CDR3 spans 11 amino acids. Per germline, CDR1 LGHNA and CDR2 YSLEER. V was shortened by 1 base and J by 8 bases, with 4 bases between the two germline ends. This specimen comes from a study of shared clonotypes between healthy human individuals. General study points: Estimated clonotype richness was generally higher in naive than memory subsets. Sample collection involved blood only; tissue repertoires are likely different.

The naive CD8 population came from CD45RO-negative cells selected for CCR7, without terminally differentiated effector memory CD45RA+ cells. The protocol was immunoSEQ multiplex PCR, while the TCRdb copy is restricted to in-frame clones and leaves out a portion. The repertoire holds some 2.1 million clones, about 95% seen once, with roughly 1% in the top ten. This TCR came from a man between 18 and 35 years old in good health. This chain connects TRBV4-3 to TRBJ2-3; the D is unclear. Sequencing was done on a sample of naive CD8+ T cells sorted from blood. The DNA of the CDR3 is TGCGCCAGCAGCCAAGGGGGTACGCAGTATTTT. Its translation: CASSQGGTQYF.